The source of this TCR beta chain is a study of radiation and T cells in renal cell carcinoma. The assay was immunoSEQ multiplex PCR, and TCRdb's table has in-frame clones only and misses some. The data show some 80,000 clones, around four fifths seen once. Deletions cut 4 bases from V and 8 bases from J, with 17 bases between. CDR1 and CDR2 (germline): SQVTM, ANQGSEA. CDR3 length: 13 residues. As for time point: blood 4 weeks post-SBRT, at nephrectomy. Sample treatment: 15 Gy SBRT to primary tumor, nephrectomy 4 weeks later. The input for sequencing was blood, taken from a patient whose treatment included radiotherapy and nephrectomy. The chain links TRBV29-1 to TRBJ1-2, with D unresolved. The sequence was obtained from a woman in her fifties or sixties with renal cell carcinoma. The DNA for the CDR3 is TGCAGCGTTGTAACCCCTCTCGAGGGCGGCTACACCTTC. Translation: CSVVTPLEGGYTF.